The text below deals with one TCR beta chain. Its antigen is unknown. The V end lost 1 base, the J end lost 2 bases, and 6 bases lay between the germline ends. Germline V gives CDR1 SGHNT, CDR2 YENEEA. The CDR3 consists of 14 residues. Regarding time point: week 35, safety follow-up. What each vaccine dose contained was 300 ug of mutant IDH1 20-mer peptide, accompanied by topical imiquimod. Eight vaccine injections were given to patients in weeks 1, 3, 5, 7, 11, 15, 19 and 23. The data originate from a study of a mutant IDH1 vaccine in newly diagnosed glioma. For the study at large: Patients previously underwent radiotherapy, temozolomide, or both, and most underwent both.

Method: immunoSEQ multiplex PCR; TCRdb's copy keeps in-frame clones and lacks some. The table includes 40,000 to 60,000 clones, roughly 80% detected once. Study conclusions and caveats: It was approximately 93% of patients that developed vaccine-induced immune responses.

The source was PBMCs, collected from a glioma patient whose treatment included an IDH1 peptide vaccine. The TCR was taken from a man in his forties with glioma. The chain combines TRBV11-3 with TRBJ1-3, with D unclear. Written as DNA, the CDR3 is TGTGCCAGCAGCTTAGGAGGGACTGGAAACACCATATATTTT. It translates to CASSLGGTGNTIYF.